This T cell receptor beta chain is drawn from a study of beta chain features in type 1 diabetes. Regarding the study as a whole: Type 1 diabetes patients showed a moderate but significant shortening of TCRB CDR3s in all four CD4+ subsets.

Expressed TCRB transcripts got sequenced, as all isolated RNA was reverse transcribed. The repertoire was sequenced with immunoSEQ multiplex PCR; TCRdb's copy has only in-frame clones and lacks some. The sample holds about 620,000 clones; 15% to 19% are singletons and the top ten take about 0.097%. This clone was seen more than once but under ten times. Its antigen is undetermined. Each donor gave one heparinised blood draw averaging approximately 100 mL. The ends lost 7 bases at V and 1 base at J; junction bases unmatched: 10. The CDR3 is made up of 16 amino acids. The germline V gene encodes CDR1 SGHTA and CDR2 FQGNSA.

The chain has TRBV7-2 and TRBJ1-5, with 7 bases fitting TRBD1. Sequenced material: naive CD4+ T cells from blood. This clonotype originated in a man between 18 and 29 years old in good health. This CDR3 reads CASTPTGTVSNQPQHF. The CDR3 nucleotides read TGTGCCAGCACCCCGACAGGGACGGTAAGCAATCAGCCCCAGCATTTT.